Each of the 12 T cell receptor beta chains below was sequenced from the same sample in a study of T-cell reconstitution after alpha-beta-depleted transplantation in children. Unique molecular identifiers tagged the TCRbeta library. TCRdb independently ran MiXCR on the PCR reads; one entry per CDR3 protein. The data contain about 200,000 distinct CDR3 sequences, roughly 6.6% of them seen just once; the ten biggest clones take up around 5%. The sequencing used PBMCs, collected before TCRalphabeta/CD19-depleted stem cell transplant. The receptors come from a boy under 10 years old with acute lymphoblastic leukemia, due to receive a stem cell transplant.

This clonotype was observed at least ten times. The J gene is TRBJ2-7, the V gene TRBV5-1, with a possible D match to TRBD2 (5 bases). The V end lost 3 bases, the J end lost 3 bases, and 10 bases lay between the germline ends. From germline, CDR1 is SGHRS and CDR2 YFSETQ. The length of the CDR3 is 13 residues. CDR3 bases: TGCGCCAGCAGCTCGGGGTTTGACTACGAGCAGTACTTC. Translated: CASSSGFDYEQYF.

The sample holds many counts of this clonotype. This chain joins TRBV7-2 and TRBJ2-2, with D unclear. Trimming cost V 5 bases and J 5 bases, with 12 bases left between them. The CDR3 is made up of 14 amino acids. The germline CDR1 and CDR2 sequences are SGHTA and FQGNSA. CDR3 protein: CASSPRQSTGELFF. The DNA for the CDR3 is TGTGCCAGCAGCCCACGTCAGAGTACCGGGGAGCTGTTTTTT.

This clonotype was seen ten or more times. The chain couples TRBV15 to TRBJ2-1, with 13 bases that match TRBD2. CDR1 is LNHNV and CDR2 is YYDKDF in the germline V gene (reference sequence). V was pared by 0 bases and J by 5 bases, with 7 bases of the junction left unmatched. The CDR3 spans 18 residues. CDR3 coding DNA: TGTGCCACCAGCAGAGATCGTGGACTAGCGGGAGTAAACAATGAGCAGTTCTTC. Translated: CATSRDRGLAGVNNEQFF.

The CDR3 DNA is TGTGCCAGCAGCCGGCTAGCGGGGGCTTCACCTTCGAACACCGGGGAGCTGTTTTTT. As protein: CASSRLAGASPSNTGELFF. J is TRBJ2-2 and V is TRBV12-1; the D call TRBD2 from the table was never checked on the DNA. TRBV12-1 is assigned pseudogene status. The CDR3 is 19 amino acids.

This clonotype came up many times. The V and J genes are TRBV12-3 or TRBV12-4 and TRBJ2-7; tentative D call: TRBD1 (5 bases). V shed 3 bases and J shed 5 bases, with 11 bases lying between them. This CDR3 comprises 13 residues. The CDR3 spells CASSFFQGDEQYF. CDR3 DNA: TGTGCCAGCAGTTTCTTCCAGGGCGACGAGCAGTACTTC.

The chain employs TRBV30 and TRBJ2-2; D ambiguous. Germline V lookup: CDR1 GTSNPN, CDR2 SVGIG (reference sequence). With 4 bases removed from V and 1 base from J, the gap between germline ends came to 10 bases. CDR3 length equals 14 residues. CDR3 protein: CAWNSLQNTGELFF. CDR3 sequence (DNA): TGTGCCTGGAACAGTTTACAGAACACCGGGGAGCTGTTTTTT.

This chain joins TRBV7-2 and TRBJ2-3; 11 nucleotides align to TRBD2. The V segment lost 3 bases and the J segment 1 base; nucleotides outside the gene matches: 3. CDR1 and CDR2 from the germline V gene are SGHTA and FQGNSA. The CDR3 is 16 residues long. This CDR3 reads CASSFYSGGGTDTQYF. The CDR3 DNA follows: TGTGCCAGCAGCTTTTATAGCGGGGGGGGCACAGATACGCAGTATTTT.

The rearrangement uses TRBV7-6 and TRBJ1-1; TRBD1 matches at 8 bases. This CDR3 has 14 amino acids. Trimming took 1 base from V and 3 from J; bases not matched to a gene: 1. The germline V gene has CDR1 SGHVS and CDR2 FNYEAQ. The chain's CDR3 is CASSLVQGDTEAFF. DNA of the CDR3: TGTGCCAGCAGCTTAGTACAGGGGGACACTGAAGCTTTCTTT.

This clonotype was detected many times. CDR3 sequence reads: CSVESGDRGLYEQYF. DNA of the CDR3: TGCAGCGTTGAATCGGGGGACAGGGGTCTTTACGAGCAGTACTTC. The chain combines TRBV29-1 with TRBJ2-7; 10 bases are shared with TRBD1. The CDR3 totals 15 residues. V was pared by 2 bases and J by 4 bases, with 8 bases of the junction left unmatched. Germline CDR1 and CDR2: SQVTM and ANQGSEA.

This clonotype has at least ten counts. V gene TRBV7-2 combines with J gene TRBJ2-2; TRBD1 is a possible D gene (6 bases). V lost 5 bases to trimming and J lost 7 bases, with 11 bases between them. This CDR3 has 13 amino acids. Germline CDR1 and CDR2: SGHTA and FQGNSA. The chain's CDR3 is CASSPGQIGELFF. CDR3 coding DNA: TGTGCCAGCAGCCCCGGACAGATCGGGGAGCTGTTTTTT.

The rearrangement uses TRBV6-2 or TRBV6-3 and TRBJ2-7; 8 nucleotides line up with TRBD1. The germline CDR1 and CDR2 sequences are MNHEY and SVGEGT. The CDR3 sequence is 15 residues long. The ends lost 2 bases at V and 2 bases at J; junction bases unmatched: 5. CDR3 in DNA: TGTGCCAGCAGTTACACGTACAGGGGGGCCTACGAGCAGTACTTC. It encodes CASSYTYRGAYEQYF.

This clonotype was seen a few times. The gene calls are TRBV20-1 and TRBJ2-1; D is undetermined. This CDR3 has 15 amino acids. V lost 0 bases and J 0 bases, leaving 9 bases between the germline ends. The V gene's germline CDR1 is DFQATT and CDR2 SNEGSKA (reference sequence). Here the CDR3 DNA reads TGCAGTGCTAGAGACGGCGCAAGCTCCTACAATGAGCAGTTCTTC. Translating it yields CSARDGASSYNEQFF.